This T cell receptor (beta chain) was profiled in a study of Graves' ophthalmopathy and Graves' hyperthyroidism. Broader study findings: Most expanded clonotypes in thyroid above 0.001 frequency also showed up in blood. As the model predicted ophthalmopathy progression, it achieved a sensitivity of 70% to 71% and a specificity of about 72%.

Amplification from RNA transcripts yielded the TCR beta CDR3 regions. First-round RT-PCR employed HTBI primers, with a second-round multiplex PCR after it. TCRdb used MiXCR to reprocess the multiplex PCR reads, holding one entry per CDR3 protein. The sample has about 400,000 distinct CDR3 sequences, approximately 16% seen once. The source of the PBMCs was 9.5 to 10 ml of fresh peripheral blood. CDR3 length equals 15 residues. Trimming took 4 bases from V and 7 from J; bases not matched to a gene: 12. The germline CDR1 and CDR2 sequences are SQVTM and ANQGSEA. Many counts were recorded for this clonotype. Its target is not known.

The chain links TRBV29-1 to TRBJ2-2; TRBD2 agrees at 7 bases. The sequence was collected from a woman aged 18-29 years with Graves' ophthalmopathy. The sample taken for sequencing was peripheral blood. The CDR3 region has the DNA TGCAGCGTTGCTGGGGGAAGGACTAGTATCGGGGAGCTGTTTTTT. Amino acid sequence: CSVAGGRTSIGELFF.